These 17 T cell receptor beta chains share one sample of origin, sequenced in a study of siplizumab effects on memory and regulatory T cells. The mixed lymphocyte reaction cells were held in coculture (37°C) for 6 days. This table comes from immunoSEQ multiplex PCR, and its TCRdb copy is limited to in-frame clones, with some not included. This sample has nearly 20,000 clones; about 45% occur once, and the top ten carry 6% to 6.5%. No antigen has been assigned to these receptors. Sequenced sample: CFSE-low (dividing) CD4+ T cells sorted from an allogeneic mixed lymphocyte reaction. Receptor source: a human donor in good health; the cells came from an allogeneic mixed lymphocyte reaction. Some clones in this sample may be carry-over from other donors' samples.

The chain carries TRBV6-6 and TRBJ1-1; no clear D gene. Germline lookup yields CDR1 MNHNY and CDR2 SVGAGI (reference sequence). This CDR3 has 13 amino acids. V was pared by 0 bases and J by 0 bases, with 2 bases between. The CDR3: CASSYSVNTEAFF. CDR3 DNA sequence: TGTGCCAGCAGTTACTCCGTGAACACTGAAGCTTTCTTT.

This clone was counted a few times. The chain employs TRBV2 and TRBJ2-1; TRBD1 is a possible D gene (5 bases). Germline values: CDR1 SNHLY, CDR2 FYNNEI. This CDR3 spans 16 amino acids. The V gene lost 1 base and the J gene lost 4 bases, with 14 bases spanning the gap. This chain's CDR3 is CASSEEGLTAYNEQFF. The CDR3 DNA sequence: TGTGCCAGCAGTGAAGAGGGGCTAACCGCTTACAATGAGCAGTTCTTC.

The V and J genes are TRBV11-3 and TRBJ2-2; 9 nucleotides match TRBD2. The CDR3 totals 15 residues. Germline-derived CDR1 and CDR2 are SGHNT and YENEEA. V lost 3 bases, J lost 6 bases, and 5 bases stayed unmatched. The CDR3 spells CASSFFLAGSGELFF. CDR3 bases: TGTGCCAGCAGCTTTTTCCTAGCGGGGTCCGGGGAGCTGTTTTTT.

This clone is classed as medium-sized. The chain employs TRBV5-5 and TRBJ2-2, with D possibly being TRBD2 (5 bases). CDR1 is SGHKS and CDR2 is YYEKEE in the germline V gene (reference sequence). CDR3 size: 15 residues. V shed 2 bases and J shed 4 bases, with 12 bases lying between them. CDR3 coding DNA: TGTGCCAGCAGCTTACTAGTACCATCCACCGGGGAGCTGTTTTTT. Its protein product is CASSLLVPSTGELFF.

The rearrangement links TRBV12-5 to TRBJ1-5; no clear D gene. Germline assignment: CDR1 LGHNT and CDR2 FRNRAP. The CDR3 extends over 14 amino acids. Trimming pared 3 bases from V and 0 bases from J, leaving 6 bases between. The CDR3 bases are TGTGCTAGTGGTTTACAGTATAGCAATCAGCCCCAGCATTTT. Protein sequence: CASGLQYSNQPQHF.

This chain links TRBV6-1 with TRBJ2-1; 15 positions match TRBD2. The length of the CDR3 is 15 residues. Germline V gene sequence: CDR1 MNHNS, CDR2 SASEGT. Trimming at V came to 3 bases and at J to 12 bases, leaving 6 bases not matched to a gene. CDR3 nucleotides: TGTGCCAGCAGTGAGGTAGGGACTAGCGGGAGGCGGCAGTTCTTC. Encoded protein: CASSEVGTSGRRQFF.

In this sample, this clone turned up a few times. The chain is built from TRBV5-1 and TRBJ2-3, with 16 bases aligning to TRBD2. The germline V gene has CDR1 SGHRS and CDR2 YFSETQ. J lost 7 bases, V lost 4 bases, and 12 bases had no gene match. The CDR3 covers 18 residues. The CDR3 region has the DNA TGCGCCAGCAGCGCGCCGGGACTAGCGGGGGGGCGGCAGAATACGCAGTATTTT. It translates to CASSAPGLAGGRQNTQYF.

In DNA form, the CDR3 reads TGTGCCAGCAGCCATAGACCTATGGGTCCCTCGCAATCACCCCTCCACTTT. Protein product: CASSHRPMGPSQSPLHF. The gene calls are TRBV11-3 and TRBJ1-6, with D unclear. From germline, CDR1 is SGHNT and CDR2 YENEEA. This CDR3 is built from 17 residues. Trimming cost V 5 bases and J 10 bases, with 24 bases left between them.

The rearrangement uses TRBV27 and TRBJ1-5; D is uncertain. This CDR3 spans 14 amino acids. Germline V CDR1 and CDR2: MNHEY, SMNVEV (reference sequence). Trimming cost V 2 bases and J 8 bases, with 13 bases left between them. CDR3 amino acids: CASSLRRTAKPQHF. Written as DNA, the CDR3 is TGTGCCAGCAGTTTACGAAGGACGGCAAAGCCCCAGCATTTT.

As to this clone: The sample carries other DNA sequences with the same CDR3. The chain couples TRBV19 to TRBJ1-5; 7 bases are a match to TRBD1. With 1 base clipped from V and 7 bases from J, the junction kept 4 bases outside the gene matches. This CDR3 has 14 residues. CDR1 is LNHDA and CDR2 is SQIVND in the germline V gene (reference sequence). CDR3 in DNA: TGTGCCAGTAGTATAGCGGGACAGAAACAGCCCCAGCATTTT. This gives the protein CASSIAGQKQPQHF.

The chain has TRBV6-5 and TRBJ1-5; possibly TRBD1 for D (6 bases). The CDR3 is 16 amino acids. Germline V CDR1 and CDR2: MNHEY, SVGAGI. Trimming removed 2 bases from V and 2 bases from J, with 13 bases in between. CDR3 protein: CASSYRGGRGNQPQHF. CDR3 DNA: TGTGCCAGCAGTTACAGGGGGGGGCGCGGCAATCAGCCCCAGCATTTT.

The chain carries TRBV10-3 and TRBJ1-6; the D is unclear. Trimming removed 10 bases at V and 4 bases at J, with 14 bases between. Germline V gives CDR1 ENHRY, CDR2 SYGVKD. CDR3 length equals 14 residues. The CDR3 DNA sequence: TGTGCCACCCAAGTAACAGAGTATAATTCACCCCTCCACTTT. Its protein product is CATQVTEYNSPLHF.

The chain joins TRBV10-3 to TRBJ1-1; TRBD1 matches 7 bases. Trimming removed 7 bases from V and 7 bases from J; junction bases left unmatched: 12. CDR3 length equals 14 residues. Germline CDR1 and CDR2: ENHRY and SYGVKD. The CDR3 nucleotides read TGTGCCATCAACAGGGGCCGTCAGGACAATGAAGCTTTCTTT. It translates to CAINRGRQDNEAFF.

V gene TRBV6-6 combines with J gene TRBJ2-7, with 7 bases matching TRBD2. J was trimmed by 6 bases and V by 6 bases; bases with no gene match: 8. The germline V gene has CDR1 MNHNY and CDR2 SVGAGI (reference sequence). The CDR3 runs to 13 residues. As DNA, the CDR3 is TGTGCCAGCAGGGGGAATGGGGGGGGCGAGCAGTACTTC. It yields the protein CASRGNGGGEQYF.

This clone was observed a handful of times. CDR3 region: CASSLDRAGGLSYEQYF. In nucleotides, the CDR3 is TGTGCCAGCAGCTTAGATCGGGCGGGGGGCCTCTCCTACGAGCAGTACTTC. This sequence joins TRBV11-2 and TRBJ2-7, with TRBD2 identical over 8 bases. Trimming removed 0 bases from V and 0 bases from J; junction bases left unmatched: 7. Germline CDR1 reads SGHAT; CDR2 reads FQNNGV. The CDR3 runs to 17 residues.

By share of the sample, this clone is medium-sized. The chain couples TRBV7-9 to TRBJ2-7; tentative D call: TRBD1 (6 bases). Germline assignment: CDR1 SEHNR and CDR2 FQNEAQ (reference sequence). The CDR3 totals 16 residues. V was pared by 3 bases and J by 5 bases, with 20 bases between. The CDR3 DNA is TGTGCCAGCAGCTTTTGGGGCAGAGCCAGGGACAACGAGCAGTACTTC. This encodes CASSFWGRARDNEQYF. Full variable domain (outside the CDR3, taken from reference TRBV7-9 and TRBJ2-7): DTGVSQNPRHKITKRGQNVTFRCDPISEHNRLYWYRQTLGQGPEFLTYFQNEAQLEKSRLLSDRFSAERPKGSFSTLEIQRTEQGDSAMYLCASSFWGRARDNEQYFGPGTRLTVT.

Details on this clone: At one end, the junction sequence differs from germline, possibly due to a read error. The rearrangement uses TRBV14 and TRBJ1-2; D is undetermined. Looked up from germline, CDR1 is SGHDN and CDR2 is FVKESK. This CDR3 is 14 amino acids long. The CDR3 is CASSQDSRAPGRAF. Written as DNA, the CDR3 is TGTGCCAGCAGCCAAGATTCCCGGGCCCCGGGGAGAGCCTTC.